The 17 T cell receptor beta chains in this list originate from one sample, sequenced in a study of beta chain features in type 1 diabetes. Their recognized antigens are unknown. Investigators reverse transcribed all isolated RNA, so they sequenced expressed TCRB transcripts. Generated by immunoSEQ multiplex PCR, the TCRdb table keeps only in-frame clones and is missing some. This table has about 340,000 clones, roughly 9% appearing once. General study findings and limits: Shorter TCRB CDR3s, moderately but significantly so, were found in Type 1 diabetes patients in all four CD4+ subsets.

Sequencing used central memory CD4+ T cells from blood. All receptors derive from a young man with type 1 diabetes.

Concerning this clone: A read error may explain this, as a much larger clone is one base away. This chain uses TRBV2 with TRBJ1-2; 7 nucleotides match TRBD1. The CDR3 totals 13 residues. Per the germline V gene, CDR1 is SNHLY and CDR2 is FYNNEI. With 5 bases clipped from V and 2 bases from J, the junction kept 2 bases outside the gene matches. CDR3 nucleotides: TGTGCCAGCAGTCCGGACAGGAACTATGGCTACACCTTC. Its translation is CASSPDRNYGYTF.

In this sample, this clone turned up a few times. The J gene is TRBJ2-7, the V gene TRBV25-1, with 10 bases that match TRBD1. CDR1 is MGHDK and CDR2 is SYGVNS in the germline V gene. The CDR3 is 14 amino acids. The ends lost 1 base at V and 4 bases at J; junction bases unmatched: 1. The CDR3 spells CASSESGQGYEQYF. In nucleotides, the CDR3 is TGTGCCAGCAGTGAATCGGGACAGGGGTACGAGCAGTACTTC.

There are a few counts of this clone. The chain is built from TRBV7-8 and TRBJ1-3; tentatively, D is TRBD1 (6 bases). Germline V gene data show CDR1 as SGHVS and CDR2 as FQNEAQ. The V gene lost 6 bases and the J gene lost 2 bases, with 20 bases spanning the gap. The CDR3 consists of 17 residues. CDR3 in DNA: TGTGCCAGCAGATCCGAAGGAGGGGGTCTACCTGGAAACACCATATATTTT. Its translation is CASRSEGGGLPGNTIYF.

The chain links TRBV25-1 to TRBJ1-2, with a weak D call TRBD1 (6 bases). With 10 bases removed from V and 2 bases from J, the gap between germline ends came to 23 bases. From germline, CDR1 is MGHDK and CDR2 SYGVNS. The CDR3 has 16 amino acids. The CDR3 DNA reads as TGTGCCACCAGCCCAAGGGGGTCTCAGGGCAACTATGGCTACACCTTC. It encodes CATSPRGSQGNYGYTF.

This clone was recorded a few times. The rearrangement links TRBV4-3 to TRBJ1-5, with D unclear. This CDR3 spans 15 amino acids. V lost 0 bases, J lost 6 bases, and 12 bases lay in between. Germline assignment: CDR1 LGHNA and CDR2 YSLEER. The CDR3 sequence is CASSQDGQEGQPQHF. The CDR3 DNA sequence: TGCGCCAGCAGCCAAGATGGGCAGGAAGGTCAGCCCCAGCATTTT.

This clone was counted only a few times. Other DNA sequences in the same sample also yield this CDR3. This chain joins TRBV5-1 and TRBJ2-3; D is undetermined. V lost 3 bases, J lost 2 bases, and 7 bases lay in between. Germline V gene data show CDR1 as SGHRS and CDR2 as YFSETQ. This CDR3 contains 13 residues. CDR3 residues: CASSSTSTDTQYF. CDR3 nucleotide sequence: TGCGCCAGCAGCTCGACTTCCACAGATACGCAGTATTTT.

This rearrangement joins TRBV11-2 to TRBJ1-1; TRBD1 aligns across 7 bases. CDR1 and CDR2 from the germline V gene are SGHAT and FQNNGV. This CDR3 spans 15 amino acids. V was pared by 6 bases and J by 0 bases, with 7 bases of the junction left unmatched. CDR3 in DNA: TGTGCCAGCAGTCCACAGGGGAACATGAACACTGAAGCTTTCTTT. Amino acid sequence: CASSPQGNMNTEAFF.

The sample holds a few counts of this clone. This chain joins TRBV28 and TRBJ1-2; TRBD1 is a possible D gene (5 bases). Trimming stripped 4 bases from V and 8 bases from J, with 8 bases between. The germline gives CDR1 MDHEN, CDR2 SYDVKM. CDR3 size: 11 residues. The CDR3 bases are TGTGCCAGCAGTTCCAGGGAAGGCTACACCTTC. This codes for CASSSREGYTF.

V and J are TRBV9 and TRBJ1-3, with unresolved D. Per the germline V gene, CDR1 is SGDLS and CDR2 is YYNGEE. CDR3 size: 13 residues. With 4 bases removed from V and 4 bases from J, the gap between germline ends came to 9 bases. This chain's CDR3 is CASSSAMGNTIYF. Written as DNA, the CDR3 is TGTGCCAGCAGCTCTGCAATGGGAAACACCATATATTTT.

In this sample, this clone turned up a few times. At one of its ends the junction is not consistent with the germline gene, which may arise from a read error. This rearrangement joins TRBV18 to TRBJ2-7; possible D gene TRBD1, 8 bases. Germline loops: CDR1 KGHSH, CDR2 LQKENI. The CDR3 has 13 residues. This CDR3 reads CASSPSGQGGTFF. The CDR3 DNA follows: TGTGCCAGCTCACCATCCGGACAGGGAGGGACCTTTTTC.

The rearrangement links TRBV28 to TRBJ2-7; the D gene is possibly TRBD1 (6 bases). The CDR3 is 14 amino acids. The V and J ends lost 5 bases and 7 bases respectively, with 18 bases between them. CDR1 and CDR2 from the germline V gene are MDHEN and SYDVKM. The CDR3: CASSPQGFLGEQYF. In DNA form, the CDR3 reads TGTGCCAGCAGTCCCCAGGGGTTTCTGGGAGAGCAGTACTTC.

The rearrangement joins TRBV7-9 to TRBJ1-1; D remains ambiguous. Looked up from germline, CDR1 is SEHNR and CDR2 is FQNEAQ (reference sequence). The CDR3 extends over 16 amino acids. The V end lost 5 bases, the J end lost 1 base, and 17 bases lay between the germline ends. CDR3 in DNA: TGTGCCAGCAGCCCCTGGAGGTCCAGAGGGAACACTGAAGCTTTCTTT. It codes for CASSPWRSRGNTEAFF.

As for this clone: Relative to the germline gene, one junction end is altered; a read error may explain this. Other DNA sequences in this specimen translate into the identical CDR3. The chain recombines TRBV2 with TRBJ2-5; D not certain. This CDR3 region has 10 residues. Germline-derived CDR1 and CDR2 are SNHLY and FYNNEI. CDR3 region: CASREETQYF. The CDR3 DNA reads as TGTGCCAGCAGGGAAGAGACCCAGTACTTC.

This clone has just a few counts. For the CDR3, the DNA is TGCGCCAGCAGCTTGGCCGATAATCTGAACACTGAAGCTTTCTTT. Protein sequence: CASSLADNLNTEAFF. This sequence joins TRBV5-1 and TRBJ1-1; the D is unclear. V was cut by 0 bases and J by 0 bases, with 9 bases left in between. The CDR3 covers 15 residues. Per the germline V gene, CDR1 is SGHRS and CDR2 is YFSETQ.

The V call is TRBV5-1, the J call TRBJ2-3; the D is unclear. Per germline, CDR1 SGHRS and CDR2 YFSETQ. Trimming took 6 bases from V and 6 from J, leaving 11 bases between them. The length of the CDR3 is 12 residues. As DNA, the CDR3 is TGCGCCAGCACGTCGGACGGGGATACGCAGTATTTT. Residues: CASTSDGDTQYF.

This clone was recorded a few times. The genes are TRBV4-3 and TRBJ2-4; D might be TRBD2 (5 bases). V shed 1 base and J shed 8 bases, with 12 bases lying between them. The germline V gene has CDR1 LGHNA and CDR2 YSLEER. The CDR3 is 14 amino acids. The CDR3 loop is CASSQGVASDIQYF. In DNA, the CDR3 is TGCGCCAGCAGCCAAGGGGTAGCGTCGGACATTCAGTACTTC.

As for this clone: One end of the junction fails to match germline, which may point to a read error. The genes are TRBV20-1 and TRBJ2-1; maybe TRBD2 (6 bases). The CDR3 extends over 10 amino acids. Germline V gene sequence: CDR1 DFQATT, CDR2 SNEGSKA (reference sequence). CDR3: CSGLDNEQFF. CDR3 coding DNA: TGTAGCGGACTTGACAATGAGCAGTTCTTC.